The rows below give T cell receptor beta chains drawn from one sample of a study of blood T cell repertoires in COVID-19. The method was immunoSEQ multiplex PCR; TCRdb's version includes in-frame clones alone and lacks a portion of them. The sample lists about 350,000 clones, about 90% occurring once. Source material: PBMCs or T cells enriched from blood (not recorded which). Receptors originate from a young woman who had recovered from COVID-19. The CDR3 runs from the conserved cysteine through the conserved F or W. Fields, in order: D gene, clone size, V gene, J gene, CDR3 DNA, CDR3 protein. The D gene is left open where the match is weak. Rows may omit the clone size; those that give it use once, few, many or a size class.

d_gene: TRBD2
abundance: -
v_gene: TRBV5-1
j_gene: TRBJ2-3
CDR3nt: TGCGCCAGCAGCTTAGACGGGGGGACAGATACGCAGTATTTT
CDR3aa: CASSLDGGTDTQYF

d_gene: -
abundance: once
v_gene: TRBV5-1
j_gene: TRBJ1-1
CDR3nt: TGCGCCAGCAGGCGTCAGGGCATGAACACTGAAGCTTTCTTT
CDR3aa: CASRRQGMNTEAFF

d_gene: -
abundance: -
v_gene: TRBV5-8
j_gene: TRBJ1-3
CDR3nt: TGTGCCAGCAGCTTGGCAGGTTTAACGCATTTT
CDR3aa: CASSLAGLTHF

d_gene: TRBD2
abundance: -
v_gene: TRBV9
j_gene: TRBJ2-5
CDR3nt: TGTGCCAGCACCAGCGGGGGGGTATTACGAGAGACCCAGTACTTC
CDR3aa: CASTSGGVLRETQYF

d_gene: -
abundance: once
v_gene: TRBV28
j_gene: TRBJ1-2
CDR3nt: TGTGCCAGCAGTTTAGGGGGAGAGCAGGGAGGTGACTATGGCTACACCTTC
CDR3aa: CASSLGGEQGGDYGYTF

d_gene: TRBD1
abundance: -
v_gene: TRBV5-1
j_gene: TRBJ2-7
CDR3nt: TGCGCCAGCAGGAGCGGGACAGGGGGCTTCTACGAGCAGTACTTC
CDR3aa: CASRSGTGGFYEQYF

d_gene: -
abundance: -
v_gene: TRBV2
j_gene: TRBJ1-2
CDR3nt: TGTGCCAGCAGTGATCTCGGGGGAGGCTATGGCTACACCTTC
CDR3aa: CASSDLGGGYGYTF

d_gene: TRBD2
abundance: -
v_gene: TRBV9
j_gene: TRBJ2-7
CDR3nt: TGTGCCAGCAGCGACGGACTAGCGGGGTACGAGCAGTACTTC
CDR3aa: CASSDGLAGYEQYF

d_gene: TRBD1
abundance: -
v_gene: TRBV5-4
j_gene: TRBJ2-5
CDR3nt: TGTGCCAGCAGCAAAAGACAGGGCTCCCTCGGGGAGACCCAGTACTTC
CDR3aa: CASSKRQGSLGETQYF

d_gene: -
abundance: few
v_gene: TRBV28
j_gene: TRBJ1-5
CDR3nt: TGTGCCAGCAGTTACACAGGGACGGGCGATCAGCCCCAGCATTTT
CDR3aa: CASSYTGTGDQPQHF

d_gene: TRBD1
abundance: -
v_gene: TRBV6-5
j_gene: TRBJ2-1
CDR3nt: TGTGCCAGCAGCAACGGACAGGCGCAGTTCTTC
CDR3aa: CASSNGQAQFF

d_gene: TRBD1
abundance: -
v_gene: TRBV2
j_gene: TRBJ1-1
CDR3nt: TGTGCCAGCAGCAACAGGGGGGGGAACACTGAAGCTTTCTTT
CDR3aa: CASSNRGGNTEAFF

d_gene: -
abundance: -
v_gene: TRBV7-2
j_gene: TRBJ1-3
CDR3nt: TGTGCCAGCAGCTTACCTCCACCTGGCGGAAACACCATATATTTT
CDR3aa: CASSLPPPGGNTIYF